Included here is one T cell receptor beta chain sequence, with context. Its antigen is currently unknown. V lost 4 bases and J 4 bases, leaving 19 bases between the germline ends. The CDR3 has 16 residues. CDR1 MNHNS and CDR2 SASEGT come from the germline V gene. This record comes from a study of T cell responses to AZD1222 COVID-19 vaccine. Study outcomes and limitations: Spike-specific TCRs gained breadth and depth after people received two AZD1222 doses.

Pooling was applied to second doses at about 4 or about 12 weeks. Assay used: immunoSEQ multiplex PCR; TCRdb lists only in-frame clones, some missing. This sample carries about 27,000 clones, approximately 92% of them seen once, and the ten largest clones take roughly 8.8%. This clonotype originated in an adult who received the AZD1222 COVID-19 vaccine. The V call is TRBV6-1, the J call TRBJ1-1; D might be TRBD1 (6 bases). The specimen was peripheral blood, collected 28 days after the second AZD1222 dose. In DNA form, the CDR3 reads TGTGCCAGCAGTGGCGGGCCCGGGGGCCGTAGCACTGAAGCTTTCTTT. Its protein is CASSGGPGGRSTEAFF.